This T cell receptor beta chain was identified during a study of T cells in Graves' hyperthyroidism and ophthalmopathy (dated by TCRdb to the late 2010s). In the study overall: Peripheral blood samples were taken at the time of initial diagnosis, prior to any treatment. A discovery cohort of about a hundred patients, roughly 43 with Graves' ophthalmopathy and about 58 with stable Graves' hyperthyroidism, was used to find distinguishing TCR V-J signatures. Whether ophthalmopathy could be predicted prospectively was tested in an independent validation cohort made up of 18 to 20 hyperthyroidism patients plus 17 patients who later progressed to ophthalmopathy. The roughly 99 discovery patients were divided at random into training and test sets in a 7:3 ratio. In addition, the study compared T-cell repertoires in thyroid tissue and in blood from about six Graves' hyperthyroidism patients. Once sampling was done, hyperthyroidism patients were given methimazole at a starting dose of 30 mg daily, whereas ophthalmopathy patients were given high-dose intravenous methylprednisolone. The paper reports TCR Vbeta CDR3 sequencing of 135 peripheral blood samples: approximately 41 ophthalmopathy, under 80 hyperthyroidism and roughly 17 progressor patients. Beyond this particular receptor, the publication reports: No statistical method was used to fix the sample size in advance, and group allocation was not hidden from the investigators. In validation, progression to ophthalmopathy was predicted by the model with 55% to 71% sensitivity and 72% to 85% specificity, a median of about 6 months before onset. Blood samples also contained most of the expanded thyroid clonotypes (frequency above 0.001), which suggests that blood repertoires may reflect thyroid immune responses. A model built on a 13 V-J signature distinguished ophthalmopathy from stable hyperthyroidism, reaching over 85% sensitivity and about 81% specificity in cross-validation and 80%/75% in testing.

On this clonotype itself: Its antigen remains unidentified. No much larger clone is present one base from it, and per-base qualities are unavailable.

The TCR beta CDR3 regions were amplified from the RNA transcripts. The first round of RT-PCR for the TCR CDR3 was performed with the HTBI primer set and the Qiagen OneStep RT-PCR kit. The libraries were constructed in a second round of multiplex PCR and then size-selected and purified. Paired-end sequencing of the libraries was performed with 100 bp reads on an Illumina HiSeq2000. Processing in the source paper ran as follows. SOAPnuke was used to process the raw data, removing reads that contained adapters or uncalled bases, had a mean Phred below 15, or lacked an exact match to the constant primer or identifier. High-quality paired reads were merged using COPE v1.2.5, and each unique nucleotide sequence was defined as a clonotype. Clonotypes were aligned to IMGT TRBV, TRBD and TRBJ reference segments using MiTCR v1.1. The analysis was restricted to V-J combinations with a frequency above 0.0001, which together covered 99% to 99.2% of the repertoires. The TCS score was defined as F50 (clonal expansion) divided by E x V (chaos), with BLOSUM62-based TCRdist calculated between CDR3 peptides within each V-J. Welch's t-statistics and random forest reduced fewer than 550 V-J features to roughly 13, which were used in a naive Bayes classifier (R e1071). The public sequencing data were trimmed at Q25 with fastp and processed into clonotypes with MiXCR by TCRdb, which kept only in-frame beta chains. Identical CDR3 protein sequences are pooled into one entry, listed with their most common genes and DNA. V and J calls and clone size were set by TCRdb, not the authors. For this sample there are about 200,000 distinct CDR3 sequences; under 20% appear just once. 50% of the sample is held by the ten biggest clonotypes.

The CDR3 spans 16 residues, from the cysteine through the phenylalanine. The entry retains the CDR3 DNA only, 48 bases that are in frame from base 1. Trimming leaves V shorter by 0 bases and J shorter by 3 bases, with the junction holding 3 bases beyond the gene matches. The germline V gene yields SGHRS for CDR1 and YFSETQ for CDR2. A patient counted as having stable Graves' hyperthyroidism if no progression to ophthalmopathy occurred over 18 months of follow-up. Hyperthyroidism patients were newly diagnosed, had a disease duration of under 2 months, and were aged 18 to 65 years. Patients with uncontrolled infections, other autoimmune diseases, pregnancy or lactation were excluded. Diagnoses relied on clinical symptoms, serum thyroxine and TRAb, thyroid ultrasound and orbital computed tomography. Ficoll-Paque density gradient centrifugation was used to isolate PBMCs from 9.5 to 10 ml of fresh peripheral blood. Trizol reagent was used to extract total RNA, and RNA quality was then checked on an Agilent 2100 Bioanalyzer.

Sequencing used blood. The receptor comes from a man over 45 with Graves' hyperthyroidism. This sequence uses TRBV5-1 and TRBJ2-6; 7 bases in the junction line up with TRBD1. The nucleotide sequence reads TGCGCCAGCAGCTTGGGTCAGGGGGTTGGGGCCAACGTCCTGACTTTC. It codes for CASSLGQGVGANVLTF.